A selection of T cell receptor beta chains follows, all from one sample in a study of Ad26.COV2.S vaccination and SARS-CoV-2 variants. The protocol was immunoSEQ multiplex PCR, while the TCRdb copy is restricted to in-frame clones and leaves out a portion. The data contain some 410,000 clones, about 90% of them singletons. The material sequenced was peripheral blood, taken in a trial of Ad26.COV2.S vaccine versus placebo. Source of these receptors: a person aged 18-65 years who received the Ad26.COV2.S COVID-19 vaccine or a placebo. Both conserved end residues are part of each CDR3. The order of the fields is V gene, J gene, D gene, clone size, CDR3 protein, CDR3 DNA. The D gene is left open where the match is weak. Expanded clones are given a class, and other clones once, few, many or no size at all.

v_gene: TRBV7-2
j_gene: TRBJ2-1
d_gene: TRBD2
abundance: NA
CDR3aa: CASSSSGGAYNEQFF
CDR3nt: TGTGCCAGCAGTTCTAGCGGGGGGGCGTACAATGAGCAGTTCTTC

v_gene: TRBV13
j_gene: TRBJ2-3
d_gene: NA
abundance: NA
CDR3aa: CASSLRGPGRDTDTQYF
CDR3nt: TGTGCCAGCAGCTTAAGAGGTCCGGGGAGAGACACAGATACGCAGTATTTT

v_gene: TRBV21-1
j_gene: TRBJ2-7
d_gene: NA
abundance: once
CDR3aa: CASSNSPRSSYEQYF
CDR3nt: TGTGCCAGCAGCAATAGTCCCAGGAGCTCCTACGAGCAGTACTTC

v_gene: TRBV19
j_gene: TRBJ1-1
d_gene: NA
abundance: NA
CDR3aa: CASSISGTAFGEAFF
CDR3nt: TGTGCCAGTAGTATTTCCGGGACGGCATTTGGGGAAGCTTTCTTT

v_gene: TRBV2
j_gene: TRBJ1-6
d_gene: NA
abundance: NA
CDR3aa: CASSIKGPDSPLHF
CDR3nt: TGTGCCAGCAGCATAAAAGGACCCGATTCACCCCTCCACTTT

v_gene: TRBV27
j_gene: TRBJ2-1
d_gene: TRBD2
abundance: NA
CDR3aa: CASSLRRGGYNEQFF
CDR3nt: TGTGCCAGCAGTTTACGGCGGGGGGGCTACAATGAGCAGTTCTTC

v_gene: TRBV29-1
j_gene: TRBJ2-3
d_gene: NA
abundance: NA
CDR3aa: CSVETRGLGASQYF
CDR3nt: TGCAGCGTTGAAACGCGGGGGCTGGGAGCCTCGCAGTATTTT

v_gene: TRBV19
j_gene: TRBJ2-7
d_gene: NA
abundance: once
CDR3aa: CASSTTGGDGYEQYF
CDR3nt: TGTGCCAGTAGTACTACAGGGGGGGACGGCTACGAGCAGTACTTC

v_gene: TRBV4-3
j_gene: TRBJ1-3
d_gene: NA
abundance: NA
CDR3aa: CASSQDDLNSGNTIYF
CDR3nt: TGCGCCAGCAGCCAAGATGACCTTAACTCTGGAAACACCATATATTTT

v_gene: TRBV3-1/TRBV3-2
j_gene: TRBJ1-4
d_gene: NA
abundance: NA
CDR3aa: CASSQGARQEKLFF
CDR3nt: TGTGCCAGCAGCCAAGGGGCCAGGCAGGAAAAACTGTTTTTT

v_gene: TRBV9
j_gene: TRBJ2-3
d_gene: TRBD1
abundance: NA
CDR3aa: CASSVDRDSFTDTQYF
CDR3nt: TGTGCCAGCAGCGTAGACCGGGACAGCTTCACAGATACGCAGTATTTT

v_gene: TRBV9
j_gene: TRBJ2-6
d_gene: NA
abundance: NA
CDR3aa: CASSVDRTAISGANVLTF
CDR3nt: TGTGCCAGCAGCGTAGATCGGACAGCCATCTCTGGGGCCAACGTCCTGACTTTC

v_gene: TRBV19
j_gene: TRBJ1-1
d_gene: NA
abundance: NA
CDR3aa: CASSAALNTEAFF
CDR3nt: TGTGCCAGTAGTGCAGCATTGAACACTGAAGCTTTCTTT

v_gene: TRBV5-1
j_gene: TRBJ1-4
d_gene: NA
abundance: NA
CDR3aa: CASSGGRSTNEKLFF
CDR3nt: TGCGCCAGCAGCGGTGGACGGTCAACTAATGAAAAACTGTTTTTT

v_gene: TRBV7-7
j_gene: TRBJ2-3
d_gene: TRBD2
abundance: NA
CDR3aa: CASSLSGGSADTQYF
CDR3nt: TGTGCTAGCAGCTTAAGCGGGGGGAGCGCAGATACGCAGTATTTT

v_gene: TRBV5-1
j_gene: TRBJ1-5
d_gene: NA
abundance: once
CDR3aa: CASSQSGGNQPQHF
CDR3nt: TGCGCCAGCAGTCAGTCAGGGGGCAATCAGCCCCAGCATTTT

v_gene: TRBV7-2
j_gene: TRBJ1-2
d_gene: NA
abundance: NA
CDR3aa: CASSLETNPNYGYTF
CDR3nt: TGTGCCAGCAGCTTAGAAACAAATCCTAACTATGGCTACACCTTC

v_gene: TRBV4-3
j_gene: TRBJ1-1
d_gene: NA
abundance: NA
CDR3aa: CASSQDRAGAPLEAFF
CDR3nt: TGCGCCAGCAGCCAAGATCGGGCAGGGGCCCCATTAGAAGCTTTCTTT

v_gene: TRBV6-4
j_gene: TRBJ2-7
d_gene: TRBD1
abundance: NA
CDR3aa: CASRDRGFYYEQYF
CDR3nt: TGTGCCAGCAGGGACAGGGGTTTTTACTACGAGCAGTACTTC

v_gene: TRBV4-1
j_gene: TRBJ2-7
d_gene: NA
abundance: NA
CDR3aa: CASSQWDRGGAYEQYF
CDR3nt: TGCGCCAGCAGCCAATGGGACCGAGGTGGGGCCTACGAGCAGTACTTC

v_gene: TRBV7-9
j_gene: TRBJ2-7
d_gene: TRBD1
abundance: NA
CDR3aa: CASSLGITRDRVGLEQYF
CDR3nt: TGTGCCAGCAGCTTAGGGATTACCCGGGACAGGGTCGGTCTCGAGCAGTACTTC

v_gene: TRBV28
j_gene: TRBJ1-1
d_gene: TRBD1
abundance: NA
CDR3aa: CASRSTGVNTEAFF
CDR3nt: TGTGCCAGCAGATCGACAGGGGTGAACACTGAAGCTTTCTTT

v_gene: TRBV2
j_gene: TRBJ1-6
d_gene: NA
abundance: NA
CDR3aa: CASNGPGDALRSSYNSPLHF
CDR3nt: TGTGCCAGCAATGGGCCAGGGGACGCCCTACGGAGCTCCTATAATTCACCCCTCCACTTT

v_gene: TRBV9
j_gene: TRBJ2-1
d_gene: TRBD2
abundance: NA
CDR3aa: CASSERLAGNNEQFF
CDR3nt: TGTGCCAGCAGCGAGAGACTAGCGGGAAACAATGAGCAGTTCTTC

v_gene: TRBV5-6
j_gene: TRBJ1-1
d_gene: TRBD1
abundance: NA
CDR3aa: CASSLASAGGGRTFF
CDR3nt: TGTGCCAGCAGCTTGGCCTCGGCAGGGGGCGGGAGGACTTTCTTT

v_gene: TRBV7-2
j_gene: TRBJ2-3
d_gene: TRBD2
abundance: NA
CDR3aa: CASSRQRGGTDTQYF
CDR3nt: TGTGCCAGCAGCCGTCAGCGGGGGGGGACAGATACGCAGTATTTT

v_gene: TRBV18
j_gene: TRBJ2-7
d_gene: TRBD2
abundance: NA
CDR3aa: CASSPGGGVPEQYF
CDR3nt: TGTGCCAGCTCACCTGGCGGGGGGGTCCCGGAGCAGTACTTC

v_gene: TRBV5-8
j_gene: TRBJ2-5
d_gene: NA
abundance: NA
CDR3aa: CASSLYQGETQYF
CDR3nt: TGTGCCAGCAGCTTGTATCAGGGAGAGACCCAGTACTTC

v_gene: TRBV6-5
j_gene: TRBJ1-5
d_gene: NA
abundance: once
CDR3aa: CASSYGQNSQPQHF
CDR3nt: TGTGCCAGCAGTTACGGACAGAATAGTCAGCCCCAGCATTTT

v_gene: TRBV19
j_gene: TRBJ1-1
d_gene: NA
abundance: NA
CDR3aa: CASRDRLRNTEAFF
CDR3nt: TGTGCCAGTAGGGACAGACTTCGGAACACTGAAGCTTTCTTT

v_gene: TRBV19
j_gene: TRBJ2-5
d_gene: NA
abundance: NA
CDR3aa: CASSRQASQETQYF
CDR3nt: TGTGCCAGTAGTCGACAGGCATCCCAAGAGACCCAGTACTTC

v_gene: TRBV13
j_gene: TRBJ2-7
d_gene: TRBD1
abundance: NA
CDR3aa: CASSPGQGEQYF
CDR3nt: TGTGCCAGCAGCCCCGGACAGGGAGAGCAGTACTTC

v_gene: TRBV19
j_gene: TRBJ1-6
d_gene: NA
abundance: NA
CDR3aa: CASRSGATDNSPLHF
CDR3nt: TGTGCCAGTAGGTCAGGGGCCACCGATAATTCACCCCTCCACTTT

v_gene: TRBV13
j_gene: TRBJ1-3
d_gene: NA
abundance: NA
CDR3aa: CASSNRPDSGNTIYF
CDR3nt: TGTGCCAGCAGTAACAGGCCTGACTCTGGAAACACCATATATTTT

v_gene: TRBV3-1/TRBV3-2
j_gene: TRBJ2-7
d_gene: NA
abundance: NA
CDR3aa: CASSQFQGVDYEQYF
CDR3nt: TGTGCCAGCAGCCAATTTCAGGGTGTCGATTACGAGCAGTACTTC

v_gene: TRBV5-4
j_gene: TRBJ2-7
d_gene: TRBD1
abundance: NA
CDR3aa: CASSSTGTGNNEQYF
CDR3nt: TGTGCCAGCAGCTCGACCGGGACAGGGAACAACGAGCAGTACTTC

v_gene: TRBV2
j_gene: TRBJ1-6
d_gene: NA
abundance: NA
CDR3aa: CASKYRTNSPLHF
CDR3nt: TGTGCCAGCAAGTACAGGACGAATTCACCCCTCCACTTT

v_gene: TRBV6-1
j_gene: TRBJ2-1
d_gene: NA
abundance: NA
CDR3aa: CASSERVHNEQFF
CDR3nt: TGTGCCAGCAGTGAACGCGTTCACAATGAGCAGTTCTTC

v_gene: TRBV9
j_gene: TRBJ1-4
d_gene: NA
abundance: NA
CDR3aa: CASSVTGGPNEKLFF
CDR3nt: TGCGCCAGCAGCGTAACGGGGGGTCCTAATGAAAAACTGTTTTTT

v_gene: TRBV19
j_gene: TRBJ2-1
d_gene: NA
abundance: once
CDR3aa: CASSPSGTGSYNEQFF
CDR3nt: TGTGCCAGTAGTCCAAGCGGGACAGGATCCTACAATGAGCAGTTCTTC

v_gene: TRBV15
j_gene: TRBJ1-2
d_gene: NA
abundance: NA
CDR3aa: CATSIGGMETNGYTF
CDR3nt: TGTGCCACCAGCATAGGGGGAATGGAGACGAATGGCTACACCTTC

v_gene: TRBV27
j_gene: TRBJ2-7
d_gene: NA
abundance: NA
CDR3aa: CASSLGVDYEQYF
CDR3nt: TGTGCCAGCTCCCTGGGCGTGGACTACGAGCAGTACTTC

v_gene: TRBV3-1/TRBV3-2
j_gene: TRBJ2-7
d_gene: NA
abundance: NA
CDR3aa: CASSTHKEGYEQYF
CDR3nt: TGTGCCAGCAGCACACACAAGGAGGGCTACGAGCAGTACTTC

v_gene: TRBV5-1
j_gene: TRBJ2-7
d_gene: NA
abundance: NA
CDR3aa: CASSDDPDEQYF
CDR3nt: TGCGCCAGCAGCGACGACCCCGACGAGCAGTACTTC

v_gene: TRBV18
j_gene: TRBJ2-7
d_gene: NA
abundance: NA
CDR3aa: CASSQWGDSSTEQYF
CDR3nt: TGTGCCAGCTCACAGTGGGGGGACAGCTCGACCGAGCAGTACTTC

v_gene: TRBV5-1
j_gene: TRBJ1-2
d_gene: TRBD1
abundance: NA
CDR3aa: CASSFEGGNYGYTF
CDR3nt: TGCGCCAGCAGCTTCGAAGGGGGCAACTATGGCTACACCTTC

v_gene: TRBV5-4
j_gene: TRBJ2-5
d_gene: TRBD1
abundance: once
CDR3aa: CASSLGGGAETQYF
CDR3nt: TGTGCCAGCAGCTTGGGAGGGGGCGCGGAGACCCAGTACTTC

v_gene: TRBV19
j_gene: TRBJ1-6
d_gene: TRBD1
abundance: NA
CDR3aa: CASQGQVNSPLHF
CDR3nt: TGTGCCAGTCAGGGACAGGTTAATTCACCCCTCCACTTT

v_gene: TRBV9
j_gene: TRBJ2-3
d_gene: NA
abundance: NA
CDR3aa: CASSVDGGLTDTQYF
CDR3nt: TGTGCCAGCAGCGTAGACGGCGGGCTCACAGATACGCAGTATTTT

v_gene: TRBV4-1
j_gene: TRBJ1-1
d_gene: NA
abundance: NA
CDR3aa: CASSRGDTTHEAFF
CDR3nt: TGCGCCAGCAGCCGAGGAGACACTACACATGAAGCTTTCTTT

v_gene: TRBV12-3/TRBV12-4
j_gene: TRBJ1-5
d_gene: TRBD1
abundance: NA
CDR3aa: CASRGQVNQPQHF
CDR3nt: TGTGCCAGCAGGGGACAGGTCAATCAGCCCCAGCATTTT

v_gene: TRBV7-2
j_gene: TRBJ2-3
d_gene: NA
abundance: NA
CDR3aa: CASSLTRTSRLSTDTQYF
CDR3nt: TGTGCCAGCAGCCTAACAAGAACTAGCCGGCTAAGCACAGATACGCAGTATTTT

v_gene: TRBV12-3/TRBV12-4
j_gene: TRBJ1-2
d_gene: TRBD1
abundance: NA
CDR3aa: CASSPTGLYGYTF
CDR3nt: TGTGCCAGCAGTCCGACAGGGCTCTATGGCTACACCTTC

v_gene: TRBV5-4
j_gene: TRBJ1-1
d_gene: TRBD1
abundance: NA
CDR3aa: CASRGGTANTEAFF
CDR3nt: TGTGCCAGCAGGGGGGGGACAGCGAACACTGAAGCTTTCTTT

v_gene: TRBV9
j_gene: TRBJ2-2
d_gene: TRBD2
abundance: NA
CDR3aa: CASSFSHPGLAGGELFF
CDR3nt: TGTGCCAGCAGCTTTTCACATCCGGGACTAGCGGGCGGGGAGCTGTTTTTT